The T cell receptor (beta chain) under discussion was sequenced for a study of blood T cell repertoires in COVID-19. Study context: Acute-phase and convalescent COVID-19 samples originated in the United States, Italy and Spain. The analysed material was cDNA or gDNA that came from T cells, B-cell-depleted T cells, or PBMCs.

This CDR3 region has 13 residues. V lost 1 base and J lost 12; bases outside the gene matches: 8. Germline V gives CDR1 LGHDT, CDR2 YNNKEL (reference sequence). In the source study's methods: Estimates of nucleated cell counts were drawn from the amplification of reference gene primers. TCRdb keeps only in-frame clones here, not all; method: immunoSEQ multiplex PCR. V and J calls and clone size come straight from that table; D and trimming were deduced from the DNA. The sample includes 250,000 or so clones, 88% of them seen just once. This sequence originates from a woman in her fifties or sixties with acute or convalescent COVID-19. The V gene is TRBV3-1 (or the pseudogene TRBV3-2), the J gene TRBJ1-1; 7 bases match TRBD1. The sample consisted of peripheral blood. CDR3 amino acids: CASSQVLAGGTFF. The CDR3 DNA sequence: TGTGCCAGCAGCCAAGTGTTGGCAGGGGGAACTTTCTTT.